The T cell receptor (beta chain) described here comes from a study of blood T cell repertoires in COVID-19. Data came from immunoSEQ multiplex PCR; TCRdb stores just in-frame clones and leaves some out. Of approximately 240,000 clones in the sample, approximately 79% were seen once. J gave up 0 bases and V 6 bases, and 7 bases lay outside the gene matches. The length of the CDR3 is 16 residues. The germline V gene has CDR1 MDHEN and CDR2 SYDVKM. Sequencing was done on a sample of peripheral blood. The chain has TRBV28 and TRBJ2-1, with 8 bases identical to TRBD1. This TCR was recovered from a woman aged 40 to 50 with active or convalescent COVID-19. The CDR3 protein is CASSVQGGNSYNEQFF. As DNA, the CDR3 is TGTGCCAGCAGCGTACAGGGGGGCAACTCCTACAATGAGCAGTTCTTC.